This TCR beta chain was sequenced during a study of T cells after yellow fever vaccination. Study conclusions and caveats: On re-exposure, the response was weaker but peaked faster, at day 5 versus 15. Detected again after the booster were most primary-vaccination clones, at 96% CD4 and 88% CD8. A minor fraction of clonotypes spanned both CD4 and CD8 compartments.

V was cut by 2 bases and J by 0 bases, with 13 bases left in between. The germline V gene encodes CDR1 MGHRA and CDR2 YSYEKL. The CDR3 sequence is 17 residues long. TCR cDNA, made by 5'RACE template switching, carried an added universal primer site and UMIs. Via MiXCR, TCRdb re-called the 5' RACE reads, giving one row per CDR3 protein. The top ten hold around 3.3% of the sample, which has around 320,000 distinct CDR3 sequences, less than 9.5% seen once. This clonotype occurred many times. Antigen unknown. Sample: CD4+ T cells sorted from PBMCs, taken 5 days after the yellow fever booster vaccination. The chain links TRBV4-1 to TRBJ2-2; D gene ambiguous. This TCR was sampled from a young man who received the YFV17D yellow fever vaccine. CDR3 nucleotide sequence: TGCGCCAGCAGCCAATTGGCGCTCACTTCGAACACCGGGGAGCTGTTTTTT. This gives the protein CASSQLALTSNTGELFF.